Listed here are 3 T cell receptor beta chains from one sample, sequenced in a study of neoadjuvant anti-PD-1 for oral cavity cancer. The repertoire was sequenced with immunoSEQ multiplex PCR; TCRdb's copy has only in-frame clones and lacks some. The repertoire holds roughly 7,000 clones, with over 45% as singletons. The specimen comprised tumor tissue, sampled before nivolumab (anti-PD-1) treatment. Receptors were obtained from a person aged 35-79 years with oral cavity squamous cell carcinoma.

The V and J genes are TRBV27 and TRBJ2-1; 7 bases align to TRBD2. Germline values: CDR1 MNHEY, CDR2 SMNVEV (reference sequence). With 5 bases clipped from V and 7 bases from J, the junction kept 11 bases outside the gene matches. This CDR3 region has 15 residues. The CDR3 DNA sequence: TGTGCCAGCAGTCCTCCGGGACTAACCTGGAATGAGCAGTTCTTC. Its translation is CASSPPGLTWNEQFF.

The chain has TRBV28 and TRBJ1-1; 12 positions match TRBD1. This CDR3 is 15 amino acids long. Germline V gives CDR1 MDHEN, CDR2 SYDVKM. V lost 5 bases, J lost 8 bases, and 9 bases stayed unmatched. CDR3 in DNA: TGTGCCAGCAGTCGAACCGGGACAGGGGGCCAAGAAGCTTTCTTT. This sequence encodes CASSRTGTGGQEAFF.

This clone qualifies as large. The genes are TRBV5-7 and TRBJ2-7; D remains unclear. TRBV5-7 is recorded as an ORF, its role being uncertain. Trimming pared 0 bases from V and 4 bases from J, leaving 11 bases between. The CDR3 totals 14 residues. The CDR3 DNA follows: TGTGCCAGCAGCTTGGCCCTCGGCAGATACGAGCAGTACTTC. Its protein is CASSLALGRYEQYF.